Included here is one T cell receptor (beta chain) sequence, with context. The antigen is unknown. A junction boundary mismatches the germline segment, possibly from a read error. It was with a sample-barcoded 5' primer and a J-beta primer mix that a second PCR of about 7 to 12 cycles was run. TCRdb processed the 5' RACE reads anew with MiXCR; each CDR3 protein has one entry. The profile covers over 1,300,000 distinct CDR3 sequences, with 45% to 70% appearing a single time and 6.5% to 8% taken by the ten largest. The data were obtained in a study of blood T cells in healthy people across ages. Every sample had a minimum of 6.5 million PBMCs isolated. Whole-study results and caveats: Bulk PBMC profiling left naive and antigen-experienced comparisons inconclusive. Measured against age, TCR beta diversity per million T cells decreased in a roughly linear manner.

This clonotype originated in a man between 18 and 35 years old in good health. Material for sequencing was blood.

CDR3 in amino acids: CASSQIPGGNYERYF. For the CDR3, the DNA is TGCGCCAGCAGCCAAATCCCGGGAGGGAACTACGAGCGGTACTTC. V gene TRBV4-1 combines with J gene TRBJ2-7; 8 bases align to TRBD2. Per germline, CDR1 MGHRA and CDR2 YSYEKL. The CDR3 runs to 15 residues.